This TCR beta chain was sequenced during a study of T cell changes during pregnancy in multiple sclerosis. The germline V gene has CDR1 KGHSY and CDR2 FQNENV. The CDR3 is made up of 16 amino acids. The V end lost 2 bases, the J end lost 3 bases, and 17 bases lay between the germline ends. The method was immunoSEQ multiplex PCR; TCRdb's version includes in-frame clones alone and lacks a portion of them. Among approximately 58,000 clones listed, around nine tenths were seen once. The chain employs TRBV16 and TRBJ2-7; TRBD1 might be the D (6 bases). The sequencing used peripheral blood, collected in the second trimester of pregnancy. The receptor comes from a female donor with multiple sclerosis, enrolled in a pregnancy study. The CDR3 protein is CASSQELVTRGYEQYF. The DNA of the CDR3 is TGTGCCAGCAGCCAAGAACTGGTGACCAGGGGCTACGAGCAGTACTTC.